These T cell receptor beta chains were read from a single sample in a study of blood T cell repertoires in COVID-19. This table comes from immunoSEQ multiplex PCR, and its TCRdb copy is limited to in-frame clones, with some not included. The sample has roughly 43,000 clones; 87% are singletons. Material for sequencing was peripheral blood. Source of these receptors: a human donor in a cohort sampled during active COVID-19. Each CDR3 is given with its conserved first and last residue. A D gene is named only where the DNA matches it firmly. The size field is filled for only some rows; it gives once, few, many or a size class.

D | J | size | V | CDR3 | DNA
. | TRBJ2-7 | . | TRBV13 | CASSPDNYEQYF | TGTGCCAGCAGCCCAGATAACTACGAGCAGTACTTC
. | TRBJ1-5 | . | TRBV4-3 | CASSQGRGSNQPQHF | TGCGCCAGCAGCCAAGGTAGAGGGAGCAATCAGCCCCAGCATTTT
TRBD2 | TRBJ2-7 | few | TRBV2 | CASRPGLAEYEQYF | TGTGCCAGCAGGCCGGGACTAGCGGAATACGAGCAGTACTTC
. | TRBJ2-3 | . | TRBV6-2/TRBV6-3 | CASSYDLRRDTQYF | TGTGCCAGCAGTTACGACTTGCGTAGGGATACGCAGTATTTT
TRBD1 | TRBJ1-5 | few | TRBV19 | CASSIRQGASQPQHF | TGTGCCAGTAGTATAAGACAGGGCGCCAGTCAGCCCCAGCATTTT
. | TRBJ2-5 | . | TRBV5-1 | CASSLGGQETQYF | TGCGCCAGCAGCTTGGGCGGTCAAGAGACCCAGTACTTC
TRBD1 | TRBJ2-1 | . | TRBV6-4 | CASRPGQGFHEQFF | TGTGCCAGCAGACCGGGACAGGGGTTCCATGAGCAGTTCTTC
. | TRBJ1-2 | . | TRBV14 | CASSPESNYGYTF | TGTGCCAGCAGCCCCGAGTCTAACTATGGCTACACCTTC
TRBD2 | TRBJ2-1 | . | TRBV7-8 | CASSLPGLGPDNEQFF | TGTGCCAGCAGCCTGCCGGGACTAGGTCCCGATAATGAGCAGTTCTTC
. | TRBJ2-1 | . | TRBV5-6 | CASSPPGNRHNEQFF | TGTGCCAGCAGCCCCCCGGGTAATAGACACAATGAGCAGTTCTTC
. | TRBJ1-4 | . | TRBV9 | CASSPQGVGTNEKLFF | TGTGCCAGCAGCCCCCAAGGGGTCGGCACTAATGAAAAACTGTTTTTT
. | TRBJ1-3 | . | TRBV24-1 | CATSSRRGSGNTIYF | TGTGCCACCAGTTCTCGCCGCGGCTCTGGAAACACCATATATTTT
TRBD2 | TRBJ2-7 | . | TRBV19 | CASSTWTSSYEQYF | TGTGCCAGTAGTACGTGGACTAGCTCCTACGAGCAGTACTTC
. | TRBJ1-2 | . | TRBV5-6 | CARRCRRDYGYTF | TGTGCCAGAAGGTGTCGCAGGGACTATGGCTACACCTTC
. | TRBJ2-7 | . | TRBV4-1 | CASSQAQGSYEQYF | TGCGCCAGCAGCCAAGCGCAGGGTTCCTACGAGCAGTACTTC
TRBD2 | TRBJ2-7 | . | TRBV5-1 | CASSLRRAGATEQYF | TGCGCCAGCAGCTTGCGGCGAGCGGGGGCTACCGAGCAGTACTTC
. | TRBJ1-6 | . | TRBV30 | CAWDQGNSPLHF | TGTGCCTGGGATCAGGGGAATTCACCCCTCCACTTT
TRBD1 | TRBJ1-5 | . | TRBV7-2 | CASGQGSNQPQHF | TGTGCCAGCGGACAGGGGAGCAATCAGCCCCAGCATTTT
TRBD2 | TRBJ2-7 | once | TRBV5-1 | CASSGTSGSYEQYF | TGCGCCAGCAGCGGGACTAGCGGGAGCTACGAGCAGTACTTC
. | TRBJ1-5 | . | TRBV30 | CAWSVQGRGSRQPQHF | TGTGCCTGGAGTGTACAGGGCCGGGGTTCAAGGCAGCCCCAGCATTTT
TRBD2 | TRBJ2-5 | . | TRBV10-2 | CASSALGTSGKREETQYF | TGCGCCAGCAGTGCGTTGGGGACTAGCGGGAAACGAGAAGAGACCCAGTACTTC
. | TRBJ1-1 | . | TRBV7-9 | CASSPPGFTEAFF | TGTGCCAGCAGCCCCCCGGGTTTTACTGAAGCTTTCTTT
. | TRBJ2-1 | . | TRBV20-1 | CSAREGEQFF | TGCAGTGCTAGGGAGGGGGAGCAGTTCTTC
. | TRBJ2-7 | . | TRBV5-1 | CASSINTGDWGYEQYF | TGCGCCAGCAGCATAAACACCGGGGACTGGGGCTACGAGCAGTACTTC
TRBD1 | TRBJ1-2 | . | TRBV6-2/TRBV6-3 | CASSLGQGDGGYTF | TGTGCCAGCAGCTTGGGACAGGGTGACGGTGGCTACACCTTC
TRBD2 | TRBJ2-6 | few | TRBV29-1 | CSAGTRGANVLTF | TGCAGCGCTGGGACTAGAGGGGCCAACGTCCTGACTTTC
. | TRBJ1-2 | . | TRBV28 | CASRAGKSGYTF | TGTGCCAGCAGGGCGGGGAAATCTGGCTACACCTTC
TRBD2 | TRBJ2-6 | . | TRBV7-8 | CASSRAAGALSGANVLTF | TGTGCCAGCAGCCGCGCAGCGGGAGCCCTCTCTGGGGCCAACGTCCTGACTTTC
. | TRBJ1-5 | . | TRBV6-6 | CASRKQEQPQHF | TGTGCCAGCAGAAAGCAAGAACAGCCCCAGCATTTT
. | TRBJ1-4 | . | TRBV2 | CASSPLRVPKVSANEKLFF | TGTGCCAGCAGCCCGTTGAGGGTTCCTAAAGTGTCGGCTAATGAAAAACTGTTTTTT
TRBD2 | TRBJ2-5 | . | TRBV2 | CASTRGAGGQETQYF | TGTGCCAGCACTCGGGGGGCGGGAGGGCAAGAGACCCAGTACTTC
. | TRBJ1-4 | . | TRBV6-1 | CASSEVAGEGEKLFF | TGTGCCAGCAGTGAAGTCGCGGGGGAGGGGGAAAAACTGTTTTTT
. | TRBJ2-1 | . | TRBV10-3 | CAISTDPRDEQFF | TGTGCCATCAGCACCGATCCCCGCGATGAGCAGTTCTTC
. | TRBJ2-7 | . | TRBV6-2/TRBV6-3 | CASSYVGQPFSYEQYF | TGTGCCAGCAGTTACGTAGGACAACCCTTCTCCTACGAGCAGTACTTC
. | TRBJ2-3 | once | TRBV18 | CASSQTKRTSTDTQYF | TGTGCCAGCTCACAAACGAAAAGGACTAGCACAGATACGCAGTATTTT
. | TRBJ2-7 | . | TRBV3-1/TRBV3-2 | CASSPLPPGPPYEQYF | TGTGCCAGCAGCCCCTTACCCCCGGGTCCCCCCTACGAGCAGTACTTC
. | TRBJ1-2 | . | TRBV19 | CASSPQGGYGYTF | TGTGCCAGTAGTCCGCAGGGAGGCTATGGCTACACCTTC
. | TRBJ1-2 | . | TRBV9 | CASSASAGTGPYGYTF | TGTGCCAGCAGCGCCTCGGCGGGGACCGGACCCTATGGCTACACCTTC
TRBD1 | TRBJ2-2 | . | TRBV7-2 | CASSSRQGTTGELFF | TGTGCCAGCAGCAGTAGACAGGGTACCACCGGGGAGCTGTTTTTT
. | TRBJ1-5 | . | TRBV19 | CASSIVGGGGQPQHF | TGTGCCAGTAGTATAGTAGGGGGTGGCGGTCAGCCCCAGCATTTT
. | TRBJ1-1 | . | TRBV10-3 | CAISGREVTEAFF | TGTGCCATCAGTGGACGGGAAGTCACTGAAGCTTTCTTT
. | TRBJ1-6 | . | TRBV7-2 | CASSLGSGFGSPLHF | TGTGCCAGCAGCTTAGGGTCAGGGTTCGGTTCACCCCTCCACTTT
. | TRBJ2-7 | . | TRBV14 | CASSHPGVGTYEQYF | TGTGCCAGCAGCCACCCGGGGGTGGGGACCTACGAGCAGTACTTC
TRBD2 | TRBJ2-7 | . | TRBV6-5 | CASSSPGTSGRGEQYF | TGTGCCAGCAGTTCCCCAGGGACTAGCGGGAGAGGCGAGCAGTACTTC
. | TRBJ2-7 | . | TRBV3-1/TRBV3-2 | CASSQETNRKGFKQYF | TGTGCCAGCAGCCAAGAAACCAACAGGAAAGGTTTCAAGCAGTACTTC
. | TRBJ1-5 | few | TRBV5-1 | CASSLDGAVPNQPQHF | TGCGCCAGCAGCTTGGATGGGGCGGTACCTAATCAGCCCCAGCATTTT
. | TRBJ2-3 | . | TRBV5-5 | CASSRGSAETTDTQYF | TGTGCCAGCAGCCGGGGGTCAGCGGAGACCACAGATACGCAGTATTTT
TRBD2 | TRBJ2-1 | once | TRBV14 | CASSPGTSRVQFF | TGTGCCAGCAGCCCCGGGACTAGCCGGGTGCAGTTCTTC
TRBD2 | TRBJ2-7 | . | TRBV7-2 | CASSFGTSGSNYEQYF | TGTGCCAGCAGCTTTGGCACTAGCGGGAGTAACTACGAGCAGTACTTC
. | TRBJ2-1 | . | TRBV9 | CASSGSGSSYNEQFF | TGTGCCAGCAGCGGTTCAGGCTCCTCCTACAATGAGCAGTTCTTC
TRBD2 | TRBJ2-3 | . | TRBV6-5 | CASSSGTSLSTDTQYF | TGTGCCAGCAGTTCCGGGACTAGCCTGAGCACAGATACGCAGTATTTT
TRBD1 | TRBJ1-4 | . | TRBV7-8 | CASSSGTGDEKLFF | TGTGCCAGCAGTTCCGGGACAGGGGATGAAAAACTGTTTTTT